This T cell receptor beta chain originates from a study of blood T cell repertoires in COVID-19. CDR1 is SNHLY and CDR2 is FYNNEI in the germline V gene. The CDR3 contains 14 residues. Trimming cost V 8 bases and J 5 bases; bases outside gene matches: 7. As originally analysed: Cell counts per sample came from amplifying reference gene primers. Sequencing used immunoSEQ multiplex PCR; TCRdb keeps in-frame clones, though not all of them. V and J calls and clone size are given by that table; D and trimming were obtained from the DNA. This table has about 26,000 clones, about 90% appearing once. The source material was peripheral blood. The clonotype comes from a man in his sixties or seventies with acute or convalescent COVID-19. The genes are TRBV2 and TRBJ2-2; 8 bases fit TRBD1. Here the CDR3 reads CASARTGSTGELFF. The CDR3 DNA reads TGTGCCAGCGCTCGGACAGGGTCGACCGGGGAGCTGTTTTTT.